One sample yielded the 30 T cell receptor beta chains listed below, sequenced in a study of cytomegalovirus exposure and HLA in healthy donors. Primers included in the PCR were 60 Vbeta and 13 Jbeta primers. The table came from immunoSEQ multiplex PCR; TCRdb's copy has only in-frame clones and leaves some out. This table holds about 94,000 clones, around 69% found once. The specimen was PBMCs. The receptor set was obtained from a man younger than 45 in good health and CMV-seronegative.

The gene calls are TRBV7-2 and TRBJ2-7; 7 bases align to TRBD2. The germline V gene encodes CDR1 SGHTA and CDR2 FQGNSA. V lost 5 bases, J lost 6 bases, and 7 bases stayed unmatched. The CDR3 runs to 13 residues. The CDR3 here is CASSAYPGGEQYF. In DNA form, the CDR3 reads TGTGCCAGCAGCGCTTACCCGGGAGGCGAGCAGTACTTC.

The chain carries TRBV27 and TRBJ2-3, with 13 bases identical to TRBD2. Germline V gene lookup returns CDR1 MNHEY and CDR2 SMNVEV (reference sequence). With V trimmed by 4 bases and J by 10 bases, 8 bases remained unmatched. The CDR3 sequence is 15 residues long. The CDR3 DNA reads as TGTGCCAGCAGTTCACTAGCGGGAGGGCCGCCTTCGCAGTATTTT. This encodes CASSSLAGGPPSQYF.

In its sample, this clone was seen a few times. This chain connects TRBV28 to TRBJ2-4; 8 nucleotides line up with TRBD2. There are 15 residues in the CDR3. Looked up from germline, CDR1 is MDHEN and CDR2 is SYDVKM. Germline trimming cut 6 bases from V and 8 bases from J; bases unmatched to any gene: 12. The CDR3 is CASSRSRAGDDIQYF. The CDR3 DNA follows: TGTGCCAGCAGCCGGAGTAGAGCGGGAGATGACATTCAGTACTTC.

The V gene is TRBV5-1, the J gene TRBJ2-1, with unresolved D. This CDR3 is 14 amino acids long. Germline V gene data show CDR1 as SGHRS and CDR2 as YFSETQ. Deletions cut 7 bases from V and 8 bases from J, with 19 bases between. The CDR3 protein is CASRSPATSDEQFF. DNA for the CDR3: TGCGCCAGCCGCTCCCCGGCTACAAGCGATGAGCAGTTCTTC. The full variable domain, completed using reference TRBV5-1 and TRBJ2-1, is KAGVTQTPRYLIKTRGQQVTLSCSPISGHRSVSWYQQTPGQGLQFLFEYFSETQRNKGNFPGRFSGRQFSNSRSEMNVSTLELGDSALYLCASRSPATSDEQFFGPGTRLTVL.

As concerns this clone: The junction departs from the called germline gene at one end, perhaps through a read error. V is TRBV7-9 and J is TRBJ1-1; 11 bases are a match to TRBD1. Germline CDR1 is SEHNR and CDR2 is FQNEAQ (reference sequence). This CDR3 has 16 residues. CDR3 DNA: TGTTCCAGCAGCCAGCCCGGACAGGGGGCCCGTTCTGAAGCTTTCTTT. Amino acid sequence: CSSSQPGQGARSEAFF.

The CDR3 loop reads CASSQPGLAGVETQYF. The CDR3 region has the DNA TGTGCCAGCAGCCAGCCGGGACTAGCGGGAGTAGAGACCCAGTACTTC. The rearrangement links TRBV14 to TRBJ2-5; 14 bases map to TRBD2. Germline V gene lookup returns CDR1 SGHDN and CDR2 FVKESK. V lost 3 bases, J lost 4 bases, and 4 bases stayed unmatched. The CDR3 sequence is 16 residues long.

This clone was counted a few times. The chain has TRBV9 and TRBJ2-7; 8 positions match TRBD1. Germline CDR1 SGDLS, CDR2 YYNGEE. V dropped 2 bases and J dropped 4; count of bases not matched to a gene: 8. The CDR3 spans 15 residues. Written as DNA, the CDR3 is TGTGCCAGCAGCGTCCAGGGGGCAGGAGGGTACGAGCAGTACTTC. This codes for CASSVQGAGGYEQYF.

The chain carries TRBV9 and TRBJ2-3, with 11 positions matching TRBD2. Germline assignment: CDR1 SGDLS and CDR2 YYNGEE. The CDR3 sequence is 17 residues long. The V segment lost 4 bases and the J segment 0 bases; nucleotides outside the gene matches: 7. The CDR3: CASSQIIAGGSTDTQYF. The CDR3, as DNA: TGTGCCAGCAGCCAGATAATAGCGGGAGGGAGCACAGATACGCAGTATTTT.

This chain links TRBV6-1 with TRBJ1-1, with D uncertain. V lost 6 bases to trimming and J lost 1 base, with 9 bases between them. Looked up from germline, CDR1 is MNHNS and CDR2 is SASEGT. This CDR3 region has 13 residues. CDR3 loop: CASRNAGNTEAFF. The CDR3 DNA reads TGTGCCAGCAGAAACGCGGGGAACACTGAAGCTTTCTTT.

CDR3 sequence: CAISEAGDRNQPQHF. CDR3 nucleotide sequence: TGTGCCATCAGTGAGGCGGGGGATCGCAATCAGCCCCAGCATTTT. This chain uses TRBV10-3 with TRBJ1-5; perhaps TRBD1 as D (5 bases). V gave up 2 bases and J gave up 2 bases, with 10 bases separating them. This CDR3 region has 15 residues. In germline, CDR1 is ENHRY, CDR2 SYGVKD.

The J gene is TRBJ2-7, the V gene TRBV9; unclear D gene. Trimming took 0 bases from V and 1 from J, leaving 8 bases between them. The CDR3 spans 14 residues. The germline V gene has CDR1 SGDLS and CDR2 YYNGEE. For the CDR3, the DNA is TGTGCCAGCAGCGTAGGGGCAGATTCCTACGAGCAGTACTTC. As protein: CASSVGADSYEQYF.

The rearrangement uses TRBV7-9 and TRBJ2-1, with 7 bases fitting TRBD2. The CDR3 extends over 14 amino acids. Germline V lookup: CDR1 SEHNR, CDR2 FQNEAQ (reference sequence). J was trimmed by 7 bases and V by 5 bases; bases with no gene match: 8. The CDR3 DNA follows: TGTGCCAGCAGCGCACTAGCGCCTAGGAATGAGCAGTTCTTC. It translates to CASSALAPRNEQFF. The full variable domain, its missing parts supplied by reference TRBV7-9 and TRBJ2-1, is DTGVSQNPRHKITKRGQNVTFRCDPISEHNRLYWYRQTLGQGPEFLTYFQNEAQLEKSRLLSDRFSAERPKGSFSTLEIQRTEQGDSAMYLCASSALAPRNEQFFGPGTRLTVL.

The rearrangement uses TRBV5-1 and TRBJ2-7; TRBD2 matches at 11 bases. Per germline, CDR1 SGHRS and CDR2 YFSETQ. This CDR3 region has 16 residues. Unmatched junction bases numbered 7, after V lost 0 bases and J lost 5 bases. CDR3 bases: TGCGCCAGCAGCTTGGTAGTGACTAGCGGGACAAACGAGCAGTACTTC. Protein product: CASSLVVTSGTNEQYF.

The chain recombines TRBV6-5 with TRBJ1-2; the match to TRBD1 covers 7 bases. Germline V gene lookup returns CDR1 MNHEY and CDR2 SVGAGI. This CDR3 spans 13 amino acids. V gave up 7 bases and J gave up 4 bases; unmatched junction bases: 6. In nucleotides, the CDR3 is TGTGCCAGCACCTACAGGGGAGGCTATGGCTACACCTTC. Translating it yields CASTYRGGYGYTF.

V usage is TRBV9 and J usage is TRBJ1-1; D gene uncertain. V lost 0 bases, J lost 1 base, and 4 bases lay in between. This CDR3 has 13 residues. Per the germline V gene, CDR1 is SGDLS and CDR2 is YYNGEE. Here the CDR3 reads CASSVGRNTEAFF. The CDR3 DNA reads as TGTGCCAGCAGCGTAGGGAGGAACACTGAAGCTTTCTTT.

The rearrangement links TRBV9 to TRBJ1-1; D perhaps matches TRBD1 (6 bases). The V end was cut by 4 bases, the J end by 0 bases, with 10 bases between. Germline V gene data show CDR1 as SGDLS and CDR2 as YYNGEE. The CDR3 loop spans 14 amino acids. CDR3 DNA: TGTGCCAGCAGCCCACGGACAGTGAACACTGAAGCTTTCTTT. Translated, it gives CASSPRTVNTEAFF.

The chain has TRBV5-4 and TRBJ2-1; TRBD2 is a possible D gene (6 bases). Trimming left V 1 base short and J 3 bases short, with 11 bases between. Germline values: CDR1 SGHNT, CDR2 YYREEE (reference sequence). The CDR3 sequence is 15 residues long. In nucleotides, the CDR3 is TGTGCCAGCAGCTTGTCGGGAGTAATCTACAATGAGCAGTTCTTC. Translating gives CASSLSGVIYNEQFF.

The chain uses TRBV7-9 and TRBJ1-2; maybe TRBD1 (6 bases). This CDR3 spans 16 amino acids. The germline V gene encodes CDR1 SEHNR and CDR2 FQNEAQ (reference sequence). V was pared by 3 bases and J by 7 bases, with 21 bases between. CDR3 nucleotides: TGTGCCAGCAGCTTTCGAGGGGGGGAACCCCGGGGTGGCTACACCTTC. This gives the protein CASSFRGGEPRGGYTF.

The genes are TRBV6-6 and TRBJ1-5; D remains unclear. Germline V gene data show CDR1 as MNHNY and CDR2 as SVGAGI (reference sequence). The CDR3 runs 16 residues. V lost 1 base to trimming and J lost 6 bases, with 16 bases between them. This CDR3 is CASSYYRGRGGQPQHF. The CDR3 DNA follows: TGTGCCAGCAGTTACTATCGAGGGAGAGGAGGTCAGCCCCAGCATTTT.

The CDR3 region is CASRPGQGRTYEQYF. DNA for the CDR3: TGTGCCAGCAGGCCCGGACAGGGGCGAACCTACGAGCAGTACTTC. The chain employs TRBV6-1 and TRBJ2-7; the match to TRBD1 covers 9 bases. Germline V gene sequence: CDR1 MNHNS, CDR2 SASEGT. The CDR3 runs 15 residues. J was trimmed by 2 bases and V by 6 bases; bases with no gene match: 8.

The chain joins TRBV12-5 to TRBJ2-1; D is unclear. The CDR3 is made up of 14 amino acids. V dropped 4 bases and J dropped 0 bases, with 7 bases sitting between them. Germline V gives CDR1 LGHNT, CDR2 FRNRAP. The CDR3 DNA follows: TGTGCTAGTGGTTGGTCAGTCTCCTACAATGAGCAGTTCTTC. Translating it yields CASGWSVSYNEQFF.

About this clone itself: Distinct nucleotide sequences in the sample also encode this CDR3. The genes are TRBV15 and TRBJ1-5; TRBD1 matches at 11 bases. This CDR3 has 14 residues. With V trimmed by 5 bases and J by 7 bases, 4 bases remained unmatched. Germline V gene lookup returns CDR1 LNHNV and CDR2 YYDKDF (reference sequence). The CDR3 loop reads CATSGQGARQPQHF. The CDR3 nucleotides read TGTGCCACCAGCGGACAGGGGGCGCGACAGCCCCAGCATTTT.

The chain is built from TRBV28 and TRBJ2-3; 10 bases match TRBD2. CDR1 and CDR2 from the germline V gene are MDHEN and SYDVKM. There are 17 residues in the CDR3. Trimming removed 8 bases from V and 2 bases from J; junction bases left unmatched: 13. The CDR3 loop reads CASFPLILAGNTDTQYF. As DNA, the CDR3 is TGTGCCAGCTTCCCTCTAATACTAGCGGGAAACACAGATACGCAGTATTTT.

J is TRBJ2-5 and V is TRBV9; a weak D match, TRBD2 (6 bases). Trimming removed 4 bases from V and 5 bases from J, with 12 bases in between. This CDR3 region has 13 residues. The germline gives CDR1 SGDLS, CDR2 YYNGEE. In DNA form, the CDR3 reads TGTGCCAGCAGCAAGCCGGCGGGGGAGACCCAGTACTTC. This codes for CASSKPAGETQYF.

The chain joins TRBV4-2 to TRBJ2-7; perhaps TRBD2 as D (5 bases). Per germline, CDR1 LGHNA and CDR2 YNFKEQ. Trimming left V 5 bases short and J 2 bases short, with 16 bases between. The CDR3 runs 15 residues. The CDR3: CASSSSKTGTYEQYF. DNA of the CDR3: TGTGCCAGCAGCTCAAGTAAGACGGGGACCTACGAGCAGTACTTC.

This chain joins TRBV7-6 and TRBJ2-7; TRBD2 aligns across 13 bases. CDR3 size: 17 residues. CDR1 is SGHVS and CDR2 is FNYEAQ in the germline V gene. The J segment lost 1 base and the V segment lost 1 base, leaving 4 bases of the junction unmatched. The CDR3 here is CASSLDTSGRVSYEQYF. CDR3 coding DNA: TGTGCCAGCAGCTTAGATACTAGCGGGAGGGTTTCCTACGAGCAGTACTTC.

The chain is built from TRBV5-3 and TRBJ2-5; 11 positions match TRBD2. Judging by the DNA end, TRBJ2-7 fits better; the J call may be wrong. TRBV5-3 is noted as an ORF with a role that remains uncertain. The CDR3 has 14 residues. DNA of the CDR3: TGTGCCAGAAGGATAGCGGGAGGGCCCTACGAGCAGTACTTC. Its translation: CARRIAGGPYEQYF.

The chain combines TRBV5-1 with TRBJ2-1; 13 nucleotides agree with TRBD2. Germline assignment: CDR1 SGHRS and CDR2 YFSETQ. Losses at the gene ends were 0 bases for V and 9 bases for J; bases not matched to a gene: 6. This CDR3 is 16 amino acids long. In DNA, the CDR3 is TGCGCCAGCAGCTTGGCACTAGCGGGAGGGTCGCCTGAGCAGTTCTTC. This translates into CASSLALAGGSPEQFF.

The count of this clone is one. V is TRBV7-8 and J is TRBJ1-2; 10 bases align to TRBD1. There are 16 residues in the CDR3. V lost 1 base to trimming and J lost 5 bases; unmatched junction nucleotides: 7. CDR1 is SGHVS, CDR2 FQNEAQ, per germline. The CDR3 bases are TGTGCCAGCAGCTTAGGGGCGGGACAGGGGCTATATGGCTACACCTTC. It specifies CASSLGAGQGLYGYTF.

The rearrangement uses TRBV27 and TRBJ2-5; D uncertain. Trimming stripped 6 bases from V and 5 bases from J, with 10 bases between. This CDR3 has 12 residues. Germline V gene lookup returns CDR1 MNHEY and CDR2 SMNVEV (reference sequence). CDR3 nucleotides: TGTGCCAGCAGCCACTTACGGGAGACCCAGTACTTC. It codes for CASSHLRETQYF.